A selection of T cell receptor beta chains follows, all from one sample in a study of shared clonotypes between healthy human individuals. Some clones are missing from TCRdb's copy, which holds only in-frame ones; the method was immunoSEQ multiplex PCR. In the table there are 1.6 million or so clones, approximately 98.5% of which are singletons. The source material was naive CD4+ T cells sorted from blood. All receptors come from a man aged 25 to 40 in good health. The CDR3 runs from the conserved cysteine through the conserved F or W. A D gene is named only where the DNA matches it firmly. Not every row has a clone size; where given, it reads once, few, many or a size class.

TRBV15	-	TRBD1	TRBJ1-5	15	CATSSGQGDGQPQHF	TGTGCCACCAGCAGCGGACAGGGGGACGGGCAGCCCCAGCATTTT
TRBV10-3	-	-	TRBJ1-5	16	CAISESSDSRNQPQHF	TGTGCCATCAGTGAGTCTTCGGACAGTAGGAATCAGCCCCAGCATTTT
TRBV2	-	-	TRBJ2-7	13	CASSRTQAYEQYF	TGTGCCAGCAGTCGGACACAAGCCTACGAGCAGTACTTC
TRBV28	-	TRBD2	TRBJ2-1	18	CASTFSSATSGRDNEQFF	TGTGCCAGCACCTTCTCCTCCGCTACTAGCGGGAGAGACAATGAGCAGTTCTTC
TRBV5-1	-	TRBD1	TRBJ2-3	17	CASSFPRTGGATDTQYF	TGCGCCAGCAGCTTTCCCCGGACAGGGGGTGCCACAGATACGCAGTATTTT
TRBV5-3	-	-	TRBJ2-5	16	CARSLTRGGDQETQYF	TGTGCCAGAAGCTTGACAAGGGGTGGGGACCAAGAGACCCAGTACTTC
TRBV29-1	-	TRBD1	TRBJ1-2	13	CSAWDRGGYGYTF	TGCAGCGCCTGGGACAGGGGAGGTTATGGCTACACCTTC
TRBV11-2	-	-	TRBJ2-6	16	CASSSRGISGANVLTF	TGTGCCAGCAGCTCGCGAGGGATATCTGGGGCCAACGTCCTGACTTTC
TRBV5-4	-	-	TRBJ2-5	17	CASSLLGVRKSQETQYF	TGTGCCAGCAGCTTGTTGGGGGTGCGGAAAAGCCAAGAGACCCAGTACTTC
TRBV15	-	-	TRBJ2-7	11	CATSEWNEQYF	TGTGCCACCAGTGAATGGAACGAGCAGTACTTC
TRBV19	-	-	TRBJ1-2	13	CASSIGQSYGYTF	TGTGCCAGTAGTATAGGCCAGAGCTATGGCTACACCTTC
TRBV28	-	-	TRBJ1-2	16	CASSTLGGRMGNGYTF	TGTGCCAGCTCAACTCTGGGGGGGAGGATGGGTAATGGCTACACCTTC
TRBV5-4	-	-	TRBJ2-7	14	CASSLGAGDGEQYF	TGTGCCAGCAGCTTGGGCGCCGGTGATGGCGAGCAGTACTTC
TRBV7-2	-	TRBD2	TRBJ2-7	16	CASSLGLSGRAHEQYF	TGTGCCAGCAGCTTAGGCCTGAGCGGGAGGGCTCACGAGCAGTACTTC
TRBV7-2	-	TRBD1	TRBJ2-5	14	CASSLVVTGKTQYF	TGTGCCAGCAGCTTAGTGGTGACAGGGAAGACCCAGTACTTC
TRBV27	-	-	TRBJ1-1	15	CASTFRYNMNTEAFF	TGTGCCAGCACCTTCCGGTACAACATGAACACTGAAGCTTTCTTT
TRBV27	-	-	TRBJ2-1	14	CASSLKTALNEQFF	TGTGCCAGCAGTTTGAAGACAGCTTTGAATGAGCAGTTCTTC
TRBV7-2	-	-	TRBJ1-5	13	CASSLSSYQPQHF	TGTGCCAGCAGCTTATCCAGTTATCAGCCCCAGCATTTT
TRBV10-3	-	-	TRBJ2-7	13	CAISRTNPAEQYF	TGTGCCATCAGTCGGACCAACCCCGCCGAGCAGTACTTC
TRBV10-2	-	-	TRBJ2-7	12	CASSQGPYEQYF	TGCGCCAGCAGTCAGGGTCCCTACGAGCAGTACTTC
TRBV2	-	-	TRBJ1-5	11	CASSVGTGAHF	-
TRBV18	-	-	TRBJ1-2	13	CASSPGPGYGYTF	TGTGCCAGCTCACCGGGACCCGGCTATGGCTACACCTTC
TRBV7-2	-	TRBD1	TRBJ1-2	14	CASSQPGQGRGYTF	TGTGCCAGCAGCCAACCGGGACAGGGACGTGGCTACACCTTC
TRBV5-1	-	-	TRBJ1-1	16	CASSLAPGSANTEAFF	TGCGCCAGCAGCTTGGCCCCGGGGTCGGCGAACACTGAAGCTTTCTTT
TRBV2	-	-	TRBJ2-3	20	CVTVPVGTGGTSGSTDTQYF	TGTGTCACCGTTCCGGTGGGGACAGGGGGGACTAGCGGGAGCACAGATACGCAGTATTTT
TRBV4-1	-	-	TRBJ2-3	14	CASSQDLPSDTQYF	TGCGCCAGCAGCCAAGATCTCCCTTCCGATACGCAGTATTTT
TRBV7-9	-	TRBD2	TRBJ2-7	14	CASSFLAGSREQYF	TGTGCCAGCAGTTTCCTAGCGGGATCTCGGGAGCAGTACTTC
TRBV19	-	-	TRBJ1-1	15	CASIFSGLPNTEAFF	TGTGCCAGTATCTTCAGCGGGCTTCCGAACACTGAAGCTTTCTTT
TRBV20-1	-	-	TRBJ2-7	11	CSPGRVPEQYF	TGCAGTCCCGGGAGAGTACCCGAGCAGTACTTC
TRBV2	-	TRBD2	TRBJ2-3	15	CASSVGRADTDTQYF	TGTGCCAGCAGTGTCGGGAGGGCCGACACAGATACGCAGTATTTT
TRBV18	-	TRBD2	TRBJ2-5	17	CASSPPGLAGELETQYF	TGTGCCAGCTCACCACCCGGACTAGCGGGAGAATTAGAGACCCAGTACTTC
TRBV27	once	TRBD1	TRBJ1-5	16	CASSPGQGRVNQPQHF	TGTGCCAGCAGCCCCGGACAGGGTCGGGTCAATCAGCCCCAGCATTTT
TRBV2	-	-	TRBJ1-5	16	CASGRRGDGASQPQHF	TGTGCCAGCGGGAGGAGGGGCGACGGGGCTAGCCAGCCCCAGCATTTT
TRBV9	-	-	TRBJ2-1	14	CASSVAVGNNEQFF	TGTGCCAGCAGCGTAGCGGTGGGTAACAATGAGCAGTTCTTC
TRBV4-3	-	-	TRBJ2-7	15	CASSRRTGGTYEQYF	TGCGCCAGCAGCCGACGGACAGGCGGGACGTACGAGCAGTACTTC
TRBV25-1	once	-	TRBJ2-3	14	CASSDAGTPDTQYF	TGTGCCAGCAGTGATGCCGGGACCCCGGATACGCAGTATTTT
TRBV5-1	-	-	TRBJ2-3	15	CASSSPRTRTDTQYF	TGCGCCAGCAGCTCACCAAGAACCCGCACAGATACGCAGTATTTT
TRBV6-1	once	TRBD1	TRBJ1-1	14	CASTDRGMNTEAFF	TGTGCCAGCACCGACAGGGGAATGAACACTGAAGCTTTCTTT
TRBV6-1	-	TRBD1	TRBJ1-5	13	CASDRGTGQPQHF	TGTGCCAGCGACAGGGGGACAGGACAGCCCCAGCATTTT
TRBV5-1	-	-	TRBJ2-3	15	CASSLQGPSTDTQYF	TGCGCCAGCAGCTTGCAGGGGCCTAGCACAGATACGCAGTATTTT
TRBV28	-	-	TRBJ1-2	14	CASLVGGANYGYTF	TGTGCCAGCCTAGTGGGGGGCGCGAACTATGGCTACACCTTC
TRBV11-2	-	-	TRBJ2-3	11	CASSLQFTQYF	TGTGCCAGCAGCCTTCAGTTCACGCAGTATTTT
TRBV5-1	-	-	TRBJ2-7	12	CASSSQGREQYF	TGCGCCAGCAGCTCACAGGGCCGGGAGCAGTACTTC
TRBV5-4	-	-	TRBJ1-2	15	CASSSSSGADYGYTF	TGTGCCAGCAGCTCGTCATCCGGGGCAGACTATGGCTACACCTTC
TRBV7-2	-	TRBD2	TRBJ2-7	14	CASSLAAGGYEQYF	TGTGCCAGCAGCTTAGCAGCGGGAGGTTACGAGCAGTACTTC
TRBV2	-	TRBD1	TRBJ2-3	14	CASSGQGRADTQYF	TGTGCCAGCAGTGGACAGGGCAGAGCAGATACGCAGTATTTT
TRBV19	-	-	TRBJ2-2	14	CASKRLRNTGELFF	TGTGCCAGTAAAAGACTACGCAACACCGGGGAGCTGTTTTTT
TRBV5-1	-	-	TRBJ2-3	13	CASRSGMTDTQYF	TGCGCCAGCAGGTCAGGGATGACAGATACGCAGTATTTT
TRBV29-1	-	-	TRBJ1-4	11	CSVWGDEKLFF	TGCAGCGTTTGGGGAGATGAAAAACTGTTTTTT
TRBV5-8	-	-	TRBJ1-5	16	CASWPPSVVSNQPQHF	TGTGCCAGCTGGCCCCCCTCAGTGGTTAGCAATCAGCCCCAGCATTTT
TRBV6-7	-	-	TRBJ1-4	15	CASSRTVEDNEKLFF	TGTGCCAGCAGTCGAACTGTCGAGGATAATGAAAAACTGTTTTTT
TRBV10-3	-	-	TRBJ2-7	15	CAISETSGASYEQYF	TGTGCCATCAGTGAGACAAGCGGAGCCTCCTACGAGCAGTACTTC
TRBV7-2	-	TRBD2	TRBJ2-2	16	CASSQGLAGDGGELFF	TGTGCCAGCAGCCAAGGACTAGCGGGAGATGGCGGGGAGCTGTTTTTT
TRBV2	-	-	TRBJ2-2	13	CASSEVHTGELFF	TGTGCCAGCAGTGAAGTGCACACCGGGGAGCTGTTTTTT
TRBV5-8	-	-	TRBJ1-3	16	CASSLKHSISGNTIYF	TGTGCCAGCAGCCTCAAACATAGCATCTCTGGAAACACCATATATTTT
TRBV5-1	-	TRBD1	TRBJ2-3	17	CASSLNAPGTGTNTQYF	TGCGCCAGCAGCTTGAATGCGCCCGGGACAGGGACGAATACGCAGTATTTT
TRBV6-1	-	-	TRBJ2-3	13	CASTDGFTDTQYF	TGTGCCAGCACCGATGGATTCACAGATACGCAGTATTTT